These 10 T cell receptor beta chains originate from one sample sequenced in a study of blood T cell repertoires in COVID-19. The assay was immunoSEQ multiplex PCR, and TCRdb's table has in-frame clones only and misses some. The top ten hold about 2.1% of the sample, which has 200,000 or so clones, around 81% seen once. The sample was peripheral blood. Receptors originate from a woman aged 55-75 years with acute or convalescent COVID-19.

V usage is TRBV5-1 and J usage is TRBJ1-1; D possibly corresponds to TRBD1 (6 bases). The germline gives CDR1 SGHRS, CDR2 YFSETQ. This CDR3 has 14 residues. V was cut by 5 bases and J by 1 base, with 12 bases left in between. The CDR3 region has the DNA TGCGCCAGCAGAAATATCAGGGGGAACACTGAAGCTTTCTTT. The encoded protein is CASRNIRGNTEAFF.

The rearrangement links TRBV6-1 to TRBJ2-2, with TRBD1 matching over 8 bases. Germline CDR1 is MNHNS and CDR2 is SASEGT. Trimming removed 2 bases from V and 6 bases from J; junction bases left unmatched: 5. This CDR3 region has 15 residues. The CDR3 nucleotides read TGTGCCAGCAGTGAAAGGACAGGGACGGCCGGGGAGCTGTTTTTT. Its translation is CASSERTGTAGELFF.

V is TRBV19 and J is TRBJ2-1; possibly TRBD2 for D (6 bases). The CDR3 covers 15 residues. V was cut by 6 bases and J by 0 bases, with 12 bases left in between. Germline V gives CDR1 LNHDA, CDR2 SQIVND (reference sequence). DNA for the CDR3: TGTGCCAGTAGCACCCCCGGGAGCTCCTACAATGAGCAGTTCTTC. Its translation: CASSTPGSSYNEQFF.

Concerning this clone: This same CDR3 is encoded by further DNA sequences in the sample. The rearrangement uses TRBV9 and TRBJ1-1; D gene ambiguous. Germline V CDR1 and CDR2: SGDLS, YYNGEE. The CDR3 length is 13 residues. V was clipped by 0 bases and J by 1 base, with 4 bases between them. The DNA of the CDR3 is TGTGCCAGCAGCGTAGAGCCGAACACTGAAGCTTTCTTT. Its protein product is CASSVEPNTEAFF.

This clone has a single count. This chain links TRBV30 with TRBJ2-1, with 9 nucleotides matching TRBD1. The CDR3 has 14 residues. The V segment lost 2 bases and the J segment 6 bases; nucleotides outside the gene matches: 5. The germline CDR1 and CDR2 sequences are GTSNPN and SVGIG (reference sequence). The CDR3 loop is CAWSTGGLGNEQFF. CDR3 DNA: TGTGCCTGGAGTACAGGGGGCTTAGGCAATGAGCAGTTCTTC.

This chain uses TRBV28 with TRBJ1-1; possible D gene TRBD1, 6 bases. CDR3 size: 14 residues. Trimming removed 3 bases from V and 6 bases from J, with 14 bases in between. Germline V gene sequence: CDR1 MDHEN, CDR2 SYDVKM. The CDR3: CASSLATQGSEAFF. The CDR3 DNA reads as TGTGCCAGCAGTTTGGCAACACAGGGTTCTGAAGCTTTCTTT.

This chain uses TRBV30 with TRBJ1-6; 7 nucleotides align to TRBD1. The CDR3 loop spans 14 amino acids. Germline V gene sequence: CDR1 GTSNPN, CDR2 SVGIG (reference sequence). The junction had 8 bases not matched to a gene; V was cut back by 5 bases and J by 7 bases. For the CDR3, the DNA is TGTGCCTGGGGACCCGGGACAGCAAATTCACCCCTCCACTTT. Translation: CAWGPGTANSPLHF. The complete variable domain, with remaining parts taken from reference TRBV30 and TRBJ1-6, reads SQTIHQWPATLVQPVGSPLSLECTVEGTSNPNLYWYRQAAGRGLQLLFYSVGIGQISSEVPQNLSASRPQDRQFILSSKKLLLSDSGFYLCAWGPGTANSPLHFGNGTRLTVT.

V and J are TRBV6-2 or TRBV6-3 and TRBJ2-7; maybe TRBD2 (6 bases). This CDR3 is built from 15 residues. Germline V gives CDR1 MNHEY, CDR2 SVGEGT. V lost 5 bases, J lost 4 bases, and 18 bases lay in between. The CDR3 DNA follows: TGTGCCAGCAGTGTTACGGGACTGAAAACTTACGAGCAGTACTTC. Protein: CASSVTGLKTYEQYF.

This clone was seen more than once but under ten times. The chain recombines TRBV2 with TRBJ1-5; D possibly corresponds to TRBD1 (6 bases). Per germline, CDR1 SNHLY and CDR2 FYNNEI. This CDR3 comprises 13 residues. V was trimmed by 3 bases and J by 6 bases, leaving 9 bases between them. CDR3 protein: CASSEEGGQPQHF. CDR3 nucleotide sequence: TGTGCCAGCAGTGAGGAAGGGGGTCAGCCCCAGCATTTT.

The V and J genes are TRBV12-3 or TRBV12-4 and TRBJ1-2; D may be TRBD1 (6 bases). This CDR3 is 13 amino acids long. With 1 base removed from V and 8 bases from J, the gap between germline ends came to 11 bases. CDR3 DNA sequence: TGTGCCAGCAGTTTAGGTCAGACAGGAGGCTACACCTTC. Amino acids: CASSLGQTGGYTF.